This T cell receptor beta chain stems from a study of cytomegalovirus exposure and HLA in healthy donors. Overall study context: Among about 179 million T cells, an earlier analysis found 120 million or so unique TCR beta sequences. Overall study findings and caveats: Sequencing depth roughly uniform across donors was assumed in presence/absence analyses. An observed cluster of highly shared sequence variants was recorded as a likely sequencing artifact.

The ends were cut back, 1 base at V and 0 bases at J, with 11 bases in the middle. Germline assignment: CDR1 SGHDT and CDR2 YYEEEE. The CDR3 is made up of 16 amino acids. A multiplex PCR was run with 60 Vbeta primers and 13 Jbeta primers. Produced via immunoSEQ multiplex PCR; TCRdb's table is partial and in-frame only. Of around 270,000 clones listed, 80% are singletons. Comments on this clone: The antigen remains undetermined.

The chain couples TRBV5-6 to TRBJ1-5; D is unclear. The sequence derives from a girl aged 2 to 9 in good health and CMV-seronegative. The sequenced material came from PBMCs. The chain's CDR3 is CASSLYFPYSNQPQHF. Written as DNA, the CDR3 is TGTGCCAGCAGCTTGTACTTCCCCTATAGCAATCAGCCCCAGCATTTT.